These 16 T cell receptor beta chains were all obtained from the same sample, sequenced in a study of tissue T cells after allogeneic stem cell transplantation. Data came from immunoSEQ multiplex PCR; TCRdb stores just in-frame clones and leaves some out. The table includes roughly 1,900 clones, over 40% detected once. Time point given: mouse harvest day 14 after allogeneic transplant. Tail vein injection delivered 10^7 T-cell-depleted bone marrow cells and 10^6 splenic CD5+ T cells. The sample was gut tissue. These receptors were taken from a female BALB/c mouse given C57BL/6 T cells with graft-versus-host disease after an allogeneic hematopoietic cell transplant.

This clone appeared a few times. Gene labels here are mouse ones. CDR3: CASSDNNQAPLF. The sequenced part of the CDR3 DNA is TGTGCCAGCAGTGACAACAACCAGGCTCCGCTT. The genes are TRBV13-3 and TRBJ1-5; D not certain. The observed sequence ends 1 residue before the CDR3 terminus, with the missing tail filled in from the germline J gene. V lost 2 bases to trimming and J lost 1 base, with 1 base between them. CDR1 and CDR2 (germline): NNHDY, SYVADS. There are 12 residues in the CDR3.

Note on this clone: Germline and genes: mouse. The CDR3 goes on 1 residue after the read ends, and that part is filled in from the germline J gene. The chain links TRBV19 to TRBJ1-5, with a weak D call TRBD1 (6 bases). Trimming cost V 4 bases and J 2 bases, with 7 bases left between them. This CDR3 region has 13 residues. CDR1 is FNHDT, CDR2 SITEND, per germline (reference sequence). The CDR3 DNA, read in part, is TGTGCCAGCAGTGGGACATACAACCAGGCTCCGCTT. It specifies CASSGTYNQAPL. The CDR3 in full is CASSGTYNQAPLF.

In regard to this clone: All gene names here are mouse names. The read falls 1 residue short of the CDR3 end, and the missing part is taken from the germline J gene. This chain joins TRBV17 and TRBJ1-2, with a weak D call TRBD1 (6 bases). CDR3 size: 14 residues. The germline V gene has CDR1 MNHDT and CDR2 YYDKIL. Between the trimmed V and J ends, which lost 0 bases and 2 bases, there was a span of 7 bases. The covered CDR3 bases are TGTGCTAGCAGTAGAGATGGGGGCAACTCCGACTACACC. Residues: CASSRDGGNSDYT. The full CDR3 protein reads CASSRDGGNSDYTF.

Concerning this clone itself: Mouse gene names apply. The read gets to within 1 residue of the CDR3 end, and the germline J gene fills in the rest. This chain uses TRBV12-1 with TRBJ2-4, with TRBD2 matching over 9 bases. This CDR3 contains 14 residues. J gave up 3 bases and V 0 bases, and 0 bases lay outside the gene matches. Germline assignment: CDR1 SGHSN and CDR2 HYEKVE. This chain's CDR3 is CASSLDWGQNTLYF. The sequenced CDR3 bases are TGTGCCAGCTCTCTCGACTGGGGGCAAAACACCTTGTAC.

With regard to this clone: The genes and germline here are from mouse. The read ends 1 residue early relative to the CDR3; the germline J gene fills the gap. V and J are TRBV12-1 and TRBJ2-3; 8 bases align to TRBD2. The junction had 4 bases not matched to a gene; V was cut back by 0 bases and J by 0 bases. Germline V gives CDR1 SGHSN, CDR2 HYEKVE. CDR3 length: 16 amino acids. CDR3 protein: CASSLEGLASAETLYF. The CDR3 DNA, read in part, is TGTGCCAGCTCTCTCGAGGGACTGGCTAGTGCAGAAACGCTGTAT. Combining the CDR3 with reference TRBV12-1 and TRBJ2-3 gives the whole variable domain DSGVVQSPRHIIKEKGGRSVLTCIPISGHSNVVWYQQTLGKELKFLIQHYEKVERDKGFLPSRFSVQQFDDYHSEMNMSALELEDSAMYFCASSLEGLASAETLYFGSGTRLTVL.

This clone qualifies as large (0.1 to 1%). Each gene name is a mouse one. The read stops 1 residue short of the end of the CDR3; the missing end is completed from the germline J gene. V and J are TRBV24 and TRBJ2-1; 7 bases are a match to TRBD1. Per germline, CDR1 KGHTA and CDR2 FRNEEI. J lost 3 bases, V lost 0 bases, and 2 bases had no gene match. The CDR3 spans 15 residues. The CDR3 sequence is CASSLYWDSYAEQFF. CDR3 bases read: TGTGCCAGCAGTCTGTATTGGGACAGCTATGCTGAGCAGTTC.

This clone was counted between two and nine times. The gene names given are mouse names. With the read ending 1 residue before the CDR3 end, the germline J gene is used to fill in that end. V gene TRBV26 combines with J gene TRBJ1-4, with 11 bases matching TRBD1. CDR3 size: 15 residues. Germline trimming cut 6 bases from V and 3 bases from J; bases unmatched to any gene: 3. CDR1 is KGHPV and CDR2 is FQNQEV in the germline V gene (reference sequence). CDR3 sequence: CASSPDRGPNERLFF. CDR3 DNA (partial): TGTGCCAGCAGCCCGGACAGGGGGCCCAACGAAAGATTATTT.

Of note for this clone: The germline and genes are mouse ones. The CDR3 end lies 1 residue beyond the end of the read and is filled in from the germline J gene. The chain links TRBV16 to TRBJ2-1; tentatively, D is TRBD1 (5 bases). The CDR3 runs to 16 residues. Germline values: CDR1 SGHSA, CDR2 FRNQAP. V lost 0 bases to trimming and J lost 2 bases, with 11 bases between them. The CDR3 loop reads CASSLDCRADYAEQFF. The DNA read from the CDR3 is TGTGCAAGCAGCTTAGATTGCAGGGCGGACTATGCTGAGCAGTTC.

Note on this clone: All gene names here are mouse names. The CDR3 goes on 1 residue after the read ends, and that part is filled in from the germline J gene. This chain uses TRBV26 with TRBJ2-4; possible D gene TRBD1, 6 bases. CDR3 length: 12 amino acids. Trimming removed 4 bases from V and 4 bases from J, with 6 bases in between. CDR1 is KGHPV, CDR2 FQNQEV, per germline (reference sequence). The CDR3 DNA, read in part, is TGTGCCAGCAGTCGGACAGAAAACACCTTGTAC. Its protein product is CASSRTENTLY. The whole CDR3 sequence reads CASSRTENTLYF.

By proportion, this clone is large. Gene names are mouse gene names. Coverage ceases 1 residue before the CDR3 finishes, and the germline J gene fills in the end. This sequence joins TRBV12-1 and TRBJ1-4; perhaps TRBD1 as D (5 bases). CDR1 and CDR2 from the germline V gene are SGHSN and HYEKVE. The CDR3 consists of 15 residues. The germline V and J ends were trimmed by 1 base and 0 bases, with 8 bases remaining between them. CDR3 DNA, as far as it was read: TGTGCCAGCTCTCTTGGACAACTTTCCAACGAAAGATTATTT. Protein sequence: CASSLGQLSNERLF. The whole CDR3 sequence reads CASSLGQLSNERLFF.

With respect to this clone: Gene names and germline refer to mouse. The read falls 1 residue short of the CDR3 end, and the missing part is taken from the germline J gene. The V gene is TRBV26, the J gene TRBJ2-5; D is uncertain. V was clipped by 2 bases and J by 4 bases, with 7 bases between them. The CDR3 is 13 residues long. Germline V gives CDR1 KGHPV, CDR2 FQNQEV (reference sequence). The sequenced CDR3 bases are TGTGCCAGCAGTCTGAGACAAGAAGACACCCAGTAC. Translation: CASSLRQEDTQY. The entire CDR3 sequence reads CASSLRQEDTQYF. Looking up the rest from reference TRBV26 and TRBJ2-5 gives the full variable domain: NSKVIQTPRYLVKGQGQKAKMRCIPEKGHPVVFWYQQNKNNEFKFLINFQNQEVLQQIDMTEKRFSAECPSNSPCSLEIQSSEAGDSALYLCASSLRQEDTQYFGPGTRLLVL.

As regards this clone: The gene names given are mouse names. With the read ending 1 residue before the CDR3 end, the germline J gene is used to fill in that end. V usage is TRBV19 and J usage is TRBJ2-1; 10 bases are shared with TRBD2. Germline V gives CDR1 FNHDT, CDR2 SITEND (reference sequence). The CDR3 has 14 residues. J was trimmed by 3 bases and V by 5 bases; bases with no gene match: 2. The sequenced part of the CDR3 DNA is TGTGCCAGCAGAGACTGGGGGGTCTATGCTGAGCAGTTC. As protein: CASRDWGVYAEQF. Given in full, the CDR3 is CASRDWGVYAEQFF. The full variable domain, with the rest looked up from reference TRBV19 and TRBJ2-1, is GGIITQTPKFLIGQEGQKLTLKCQQNFNHDTMYWYRQDSGKGLRLIYYSITENDLQKGDLSEGYDASREKKSSFSLTVTSAQKNEMAVFLCASRDWGVYAEQFFGPGTRLTVL.

This clone was seen more than once but under ten times. Germline and genes here are mouse. From the germline J gene comes the end of the CDR3, since the read stops 1 residue before it. The chain employs TRBV23 and TRBJ1-4. CDR1 and CDR2 from the germline V gene are KGHTA and FQNQQP. The length of the CDR3 is 15 residues. The CDR3 DNA, read in part, is TGCTCCAGCAGTCAGGGGCAGGGAGTCAACGAAAGATTATTT. Protein sequence: CSSSQGQGVNERLF. The entire CDR3 protein reads CSSSQGQGVNERLFF.

About this clone: Each gene name is a mouse one. The read is 1 residue too short to cover the CDR3 end, so that end is filled in from the germline J gene. This chain links TRBV26 with TRBJ2-7; a weak D match, TRBD1 (6 bases). Trimming took 6 bases from V and 0 from J, leaving 9 bases between them. The CDR3 is 13 residues long. The germline V gene has CDR1 KGHPV and CDR2 FQNQEV (reference sequence). The CDR3 sequence is CASSRTASYEQYF. Incomplete CDR3 DNA: TGTGCCAGCAGCCGGACAGCCTCCTATGAACAGTAC. The entire variable domain, with the rest obtained from reference TRBV26 and TRBJ2-7, is as follows: NSKVIQTPRYLVKGQGQKAKMRCIPEKGHPVVFWYQQNKNNEFKFLINFQNQEVLQQIDMTEKRFSAECPSNSPCSLEIQSSEAGDSALYLCASSRTASYEQYFGPGTRLTVL.

Note on this clone: Gene labels here are mouse ones. The read falls 1 residue short of the CDR3 end, and the missing part is taken from the germline J gene. V is TRBV19 and J is TRBJ2-1; D call uncertain. The length of the CDR3 is 14 residues. Germline loops: CDR1 FNHDT, CDR2 SITEND (reference sequence). V lost 2 bases and J lost 1, with 7 bases in between. CDR3 region: CASSIGGNYAEQFF. The part of the CDR3 DNA that was read is TGTGCCAGCAGTATCGGTGGGAACTATGCTGAGCAGTTC.

This clone has a handful of counts. All gene names here are mouse names. Read sequence stops 1 residue before the CDR3 end, and the germline J gene provides the missing end. The V and J genes are TRBV5 and TRBJ2-4; either TRBD1 or TRBD2 may supply D (5 bases each). Looked up from germline, CDR1 is LGHNA and CDR2 is YNLKQL (reference sequence). V lost 0 bases, J lost 1 base, and 14 bases lay in between. CDR3 length: 17 amino acids. The CDR3 spells CASSQDTGRWGQNTLYF. The sequenced part of the CDR3 DNA is TGTGCCAGCAGCCAAGATACGGGGCGATGGGGTCAAAACACCTTGTAC.